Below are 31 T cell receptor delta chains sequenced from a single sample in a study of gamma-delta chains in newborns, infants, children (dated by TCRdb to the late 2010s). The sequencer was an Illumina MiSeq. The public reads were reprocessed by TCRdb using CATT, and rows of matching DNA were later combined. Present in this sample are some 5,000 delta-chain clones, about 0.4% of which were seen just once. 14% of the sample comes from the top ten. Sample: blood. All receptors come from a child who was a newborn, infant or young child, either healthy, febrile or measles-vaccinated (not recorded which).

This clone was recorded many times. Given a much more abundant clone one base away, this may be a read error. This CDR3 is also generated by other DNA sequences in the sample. The CDR3, as DNA: TGTGCCTGTGAAGAGCTGGGCTTCAGGTCCGATAAACTCATCTTC. This translates into CACEELGFRSDKLIF. The rearrangement links TRDV2 to TRDJ1; weak D call: TRDD3 (5 bases). Germline V gene lookup returns CDR1 GEAIGNYY and CDR2 EKD. The CDR3 contains 15 residues.

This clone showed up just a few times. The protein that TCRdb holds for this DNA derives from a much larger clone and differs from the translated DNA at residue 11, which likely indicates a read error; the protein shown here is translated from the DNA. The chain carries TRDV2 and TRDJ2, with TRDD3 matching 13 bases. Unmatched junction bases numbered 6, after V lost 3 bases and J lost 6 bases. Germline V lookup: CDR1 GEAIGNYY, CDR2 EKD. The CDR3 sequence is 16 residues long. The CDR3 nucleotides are TGTGCCTGTGACGTACTGGGGGATACGTCGGCAGCACAACTCTTCTTT. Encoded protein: CACDVLGDTSAAQLFF.

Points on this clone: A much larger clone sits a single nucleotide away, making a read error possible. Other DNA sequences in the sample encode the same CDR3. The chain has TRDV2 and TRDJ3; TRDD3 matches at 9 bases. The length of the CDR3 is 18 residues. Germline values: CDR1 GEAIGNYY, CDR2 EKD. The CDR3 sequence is CACDMGDILSWDTRQMFF. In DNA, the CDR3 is TGTGCCTGCGACATGGGGGATATCCTCTCCTGGGACACCCGACAGATGTTTTTC.

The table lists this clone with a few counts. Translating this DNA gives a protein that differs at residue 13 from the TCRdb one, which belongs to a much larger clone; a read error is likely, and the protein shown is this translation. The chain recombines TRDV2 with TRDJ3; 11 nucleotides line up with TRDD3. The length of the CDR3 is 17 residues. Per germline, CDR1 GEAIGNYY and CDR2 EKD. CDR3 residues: CACDILGDKKDTQQMFF. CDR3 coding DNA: TGTGCCTGTGACATACTGGGGGATAAGAAGGACACCCAACAGATGTTTTTC.

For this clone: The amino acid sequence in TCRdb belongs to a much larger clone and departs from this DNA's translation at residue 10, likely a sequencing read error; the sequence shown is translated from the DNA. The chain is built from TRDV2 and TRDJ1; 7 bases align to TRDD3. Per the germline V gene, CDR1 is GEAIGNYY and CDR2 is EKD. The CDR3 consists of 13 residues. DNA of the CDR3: TGTGCCTGTGACCGGATACGCACCGATAGACTCATCTTT. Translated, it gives CACDRIRTDRLIF.

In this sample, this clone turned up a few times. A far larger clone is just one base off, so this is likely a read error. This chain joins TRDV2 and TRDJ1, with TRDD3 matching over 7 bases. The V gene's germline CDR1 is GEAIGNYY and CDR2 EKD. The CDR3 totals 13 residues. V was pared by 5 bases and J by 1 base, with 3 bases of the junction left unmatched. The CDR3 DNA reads TGTGCCTGTGGCCGGATACGCACCGATAAACTCATCTTT. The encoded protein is CACGRIRTDKLIF.

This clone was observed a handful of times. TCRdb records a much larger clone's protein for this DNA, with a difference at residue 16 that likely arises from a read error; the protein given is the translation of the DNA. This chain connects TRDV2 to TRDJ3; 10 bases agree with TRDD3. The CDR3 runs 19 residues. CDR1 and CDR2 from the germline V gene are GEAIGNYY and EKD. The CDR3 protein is CACDPLGDMLSWDTRRMFF. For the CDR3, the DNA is TGTGCCTGTGACCCTCTGGGGGATATGCTCTCCTGGGACACCCGACGGATGTTTTTC.

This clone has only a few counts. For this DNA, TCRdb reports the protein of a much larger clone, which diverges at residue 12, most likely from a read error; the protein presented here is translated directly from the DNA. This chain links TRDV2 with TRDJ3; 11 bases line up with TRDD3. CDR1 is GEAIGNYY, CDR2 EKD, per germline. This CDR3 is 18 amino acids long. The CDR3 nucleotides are TGTGCCTGTGACATACTGGGGGATAGCTCCTGGGGCACCCGACAGATGTTTTTC. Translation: CACDILGDSSWGTRQMFF.

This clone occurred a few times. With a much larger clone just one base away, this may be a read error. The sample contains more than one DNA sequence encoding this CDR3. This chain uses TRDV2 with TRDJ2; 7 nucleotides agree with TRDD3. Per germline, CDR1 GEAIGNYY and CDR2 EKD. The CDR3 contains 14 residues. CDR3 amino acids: CACDPLLGTAQLFF. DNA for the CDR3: TGTGCCTGTGACCCTTTACTGGGGACAGCGCAACTCTTCTTT.

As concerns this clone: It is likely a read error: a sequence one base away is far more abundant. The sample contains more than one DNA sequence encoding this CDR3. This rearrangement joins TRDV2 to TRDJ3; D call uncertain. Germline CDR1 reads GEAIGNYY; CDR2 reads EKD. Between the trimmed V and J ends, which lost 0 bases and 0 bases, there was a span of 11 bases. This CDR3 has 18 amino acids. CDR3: CACDTVGDRSWDTRQMFF. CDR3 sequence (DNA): TGTGCCTGTGACACCGTGGGAGACCGCTCCTGGGACACCCGACAGATGTTTTTC.

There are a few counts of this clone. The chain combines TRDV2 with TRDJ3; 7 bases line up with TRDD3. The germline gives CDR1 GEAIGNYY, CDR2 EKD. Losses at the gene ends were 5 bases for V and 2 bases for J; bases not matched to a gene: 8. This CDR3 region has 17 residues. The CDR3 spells CACGPTGEPWDTRQMFF. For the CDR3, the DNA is TGTGCCTGTGGCCCCACTGGGGAGCCCTGGGACACCCGACAGATGTTTTTC.

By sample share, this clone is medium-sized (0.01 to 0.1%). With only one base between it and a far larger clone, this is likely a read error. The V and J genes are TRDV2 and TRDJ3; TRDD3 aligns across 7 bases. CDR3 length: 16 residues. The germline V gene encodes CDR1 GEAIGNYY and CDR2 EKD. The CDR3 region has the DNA TGTGCCTGTGACTGGGGGAGCTCCTGGGACACCCGACGGATGTTTTTC. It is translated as CACDWGSSWDTRRMFF.

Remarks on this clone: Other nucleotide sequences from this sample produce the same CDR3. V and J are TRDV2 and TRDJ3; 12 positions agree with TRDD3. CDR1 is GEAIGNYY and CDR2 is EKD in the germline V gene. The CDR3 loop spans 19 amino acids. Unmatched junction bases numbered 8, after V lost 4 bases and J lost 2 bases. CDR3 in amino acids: CACDPVLGDTPWDTRQMFF. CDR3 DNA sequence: TGTGCCTGTGATCCTGTACTGGGGGATACCCCCTGGGACACCCGACAGATGTTTTTC.

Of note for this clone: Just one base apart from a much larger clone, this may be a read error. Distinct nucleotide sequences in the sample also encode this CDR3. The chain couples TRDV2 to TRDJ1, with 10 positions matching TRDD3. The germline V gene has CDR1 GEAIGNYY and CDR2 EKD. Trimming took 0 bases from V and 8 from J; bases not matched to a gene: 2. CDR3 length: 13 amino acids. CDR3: CACDTGGYDKLIF. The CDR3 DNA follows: TGTGCCTGTGACACCGGGGGATACGACAAACTCATCTTT.

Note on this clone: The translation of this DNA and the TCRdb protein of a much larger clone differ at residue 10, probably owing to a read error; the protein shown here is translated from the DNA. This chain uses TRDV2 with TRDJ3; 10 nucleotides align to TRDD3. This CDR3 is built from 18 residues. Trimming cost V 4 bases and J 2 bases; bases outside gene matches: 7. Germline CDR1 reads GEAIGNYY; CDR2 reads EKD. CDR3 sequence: CACDTGGSLAWDTRQMFF. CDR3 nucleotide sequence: TGTGCCTGTGATACTGGGGGATCCCTAGCCTGGGACACCCGACAGATGTTTTTC.

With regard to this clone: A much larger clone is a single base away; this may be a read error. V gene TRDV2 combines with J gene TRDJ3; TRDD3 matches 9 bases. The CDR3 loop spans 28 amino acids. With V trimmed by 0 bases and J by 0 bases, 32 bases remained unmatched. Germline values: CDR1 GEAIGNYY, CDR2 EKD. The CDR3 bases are TGTGCCTGTGACACCGTCCGTATGGTGTGGTCTACTGGGGATACGGAGCAGGCCGACTCCTGGGACACCCGACAGATGTTTTTC. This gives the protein CACDTVRMVWSTGDTEQADSWDTRQMFF.

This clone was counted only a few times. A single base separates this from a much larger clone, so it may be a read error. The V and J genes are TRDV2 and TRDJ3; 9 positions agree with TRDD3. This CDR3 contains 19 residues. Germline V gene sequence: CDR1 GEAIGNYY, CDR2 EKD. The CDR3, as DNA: TGTGCCTGTGACACCGTGGGGATACGTTTCTCCTGGGACACCCGACAGGTGTTTTTC. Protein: CACDTVGIRFSWDTRQVFF.

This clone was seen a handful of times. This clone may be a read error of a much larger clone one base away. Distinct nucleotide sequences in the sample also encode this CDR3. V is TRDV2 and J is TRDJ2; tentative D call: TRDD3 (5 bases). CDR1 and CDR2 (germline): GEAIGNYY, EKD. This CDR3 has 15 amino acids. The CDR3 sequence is CACDTIGDPTAQLFF. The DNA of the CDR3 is TGTGCCTGTGACACGATAGGGGACCCGACAGCGCAACTCTTCTTT.

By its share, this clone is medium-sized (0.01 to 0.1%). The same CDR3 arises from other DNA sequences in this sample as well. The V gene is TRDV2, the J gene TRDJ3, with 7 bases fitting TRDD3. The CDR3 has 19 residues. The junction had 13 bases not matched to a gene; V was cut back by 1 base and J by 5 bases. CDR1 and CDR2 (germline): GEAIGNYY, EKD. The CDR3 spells CACDTYWGFSTRDTRQMFF. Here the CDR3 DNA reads TGTGCCTGTGACACGTACTGGGGATTTTCTACCCGGGACACCCGACAGATGTTTTTC.

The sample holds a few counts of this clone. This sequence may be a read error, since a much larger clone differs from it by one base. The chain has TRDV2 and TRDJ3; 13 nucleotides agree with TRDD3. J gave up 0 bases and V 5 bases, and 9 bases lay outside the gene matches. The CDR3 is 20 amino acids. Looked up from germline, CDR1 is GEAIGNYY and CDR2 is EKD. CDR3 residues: CACGNTGGYASSWDTRQMFF. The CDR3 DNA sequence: TGTGCCTGTGGCAATACTGGGGGATACGCCAGCTCCTGGGACACCCGACAGATGTTTTTC.

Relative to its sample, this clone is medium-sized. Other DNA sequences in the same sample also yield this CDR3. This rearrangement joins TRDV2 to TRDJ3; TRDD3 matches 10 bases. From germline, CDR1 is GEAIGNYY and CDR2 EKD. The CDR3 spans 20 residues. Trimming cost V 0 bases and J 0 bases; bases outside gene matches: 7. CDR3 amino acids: CACDTVLGDPDSWDTRQMFF. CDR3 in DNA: TGTGCCTGTGACACCGTACTGGGGGATCCAGACTCCTGGGACACCCGACAGATGTTTTTC.

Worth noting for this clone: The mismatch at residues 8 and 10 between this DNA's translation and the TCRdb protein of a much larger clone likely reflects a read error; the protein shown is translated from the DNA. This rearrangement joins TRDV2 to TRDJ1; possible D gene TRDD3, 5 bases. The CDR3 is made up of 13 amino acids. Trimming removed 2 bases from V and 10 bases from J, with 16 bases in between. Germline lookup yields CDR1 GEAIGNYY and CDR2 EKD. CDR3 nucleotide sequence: TGTGCCTGTGACAAAGTACTGGAGGATGCACTCATCTTT. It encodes CACDKVLEDALIF.

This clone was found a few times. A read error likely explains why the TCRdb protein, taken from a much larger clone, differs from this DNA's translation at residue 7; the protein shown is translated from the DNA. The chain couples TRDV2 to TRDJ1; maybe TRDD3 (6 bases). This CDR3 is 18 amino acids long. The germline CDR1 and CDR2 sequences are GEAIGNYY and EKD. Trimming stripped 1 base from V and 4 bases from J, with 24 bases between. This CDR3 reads CACDTLRILYEKIDKLIF. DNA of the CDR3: TGTGCCTGTGACACGCTGAGGATACTATACGAAAAGATCGATAAACTCATCTTT.

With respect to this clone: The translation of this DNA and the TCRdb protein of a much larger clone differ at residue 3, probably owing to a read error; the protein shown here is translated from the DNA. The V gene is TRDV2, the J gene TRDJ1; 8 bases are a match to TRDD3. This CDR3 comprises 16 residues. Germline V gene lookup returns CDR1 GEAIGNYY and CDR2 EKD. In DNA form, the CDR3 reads TGTGCCAGTGACGCCCTTACTGGGGGGTACACCGATAAACTCATCTTT. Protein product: CASDALTGGYTDKLIF.

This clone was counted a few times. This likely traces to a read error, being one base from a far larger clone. The CDR3 coding sequence is TGTGCCTGTGACACCGTGGGGATTCGGAGCTCCTGGGGCACCCGACAGATGTTTTTC. As protein: CACDTVGIRSSWGTRQMFF. The chain recombines TRDV2 with TRDJ3, with a tentative D call TRDD3 (6 bases). Germline loops: CDR1 GEAIGNYY, CDR2 EKD. The CDR3 has 19 amino acids.

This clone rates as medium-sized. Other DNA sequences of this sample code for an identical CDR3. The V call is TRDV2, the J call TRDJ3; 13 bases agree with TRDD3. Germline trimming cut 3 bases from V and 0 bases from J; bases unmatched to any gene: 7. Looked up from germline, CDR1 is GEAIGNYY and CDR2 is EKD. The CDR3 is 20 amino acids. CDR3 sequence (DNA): TGTGCCTGTGACGCCGTACTGGGGGATACGAGCTCCTGGGACACCCGACAGATGTTTTTC. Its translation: CACDAVLGDTSSWDTRQMFF.

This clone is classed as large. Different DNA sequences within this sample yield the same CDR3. CDR3 sequence reads: CALGELAGGSPLTAQLFF. The CDR3 nucleotides are TGTGCTCTTGGGGAACTTGCTGGGGGGTCTCCTTTGACAGCACAACTCTTCTTT. The chain carries TRDV1 and TRDJ2; TRDD3 matches at 7 bases. The CDR3 is made up of 18 amino acids. The germline V gene encodes CDR1 TSWWSYY and CDR2 QGS. J gave up 0 bases and V 0 bases, and 7 bases lay outside the gene matches.

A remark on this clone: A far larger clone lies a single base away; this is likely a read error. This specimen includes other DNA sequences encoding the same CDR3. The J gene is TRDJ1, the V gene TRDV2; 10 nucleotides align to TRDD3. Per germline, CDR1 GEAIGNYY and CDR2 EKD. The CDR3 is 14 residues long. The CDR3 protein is CACDTGGYTDKLIF. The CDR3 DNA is TGTGCCTGTGACACTGGGGGATACACCGATAAGCTCATCTTT.

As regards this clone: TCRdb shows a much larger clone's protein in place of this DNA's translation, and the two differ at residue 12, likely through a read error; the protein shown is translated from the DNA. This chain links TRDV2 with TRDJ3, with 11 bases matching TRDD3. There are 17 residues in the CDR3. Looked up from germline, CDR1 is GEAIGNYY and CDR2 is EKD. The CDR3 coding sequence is TGTGCCTGTGACATACTGGGGGATAAGAAGGACGCCCGACAGATGTTTTTC. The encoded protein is CACDILGDKKDARQMFF.

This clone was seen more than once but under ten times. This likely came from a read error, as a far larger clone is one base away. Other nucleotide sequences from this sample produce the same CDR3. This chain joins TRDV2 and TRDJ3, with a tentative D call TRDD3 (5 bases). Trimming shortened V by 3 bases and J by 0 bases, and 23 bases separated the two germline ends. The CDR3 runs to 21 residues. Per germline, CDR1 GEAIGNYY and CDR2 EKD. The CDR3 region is CACDFLNTGGPSSWDTRQMFF. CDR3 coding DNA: TGTGCCTGTGACTTTCTGAACACCGGGGGGCCCAGCTCCTGGGACACCCGACAGATGTTTTTC.

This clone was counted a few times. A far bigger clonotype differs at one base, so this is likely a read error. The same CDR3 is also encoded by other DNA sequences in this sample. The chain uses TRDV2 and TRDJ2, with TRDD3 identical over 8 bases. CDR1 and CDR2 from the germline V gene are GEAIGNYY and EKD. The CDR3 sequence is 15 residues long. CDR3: CACDTGGSLTAQLFF. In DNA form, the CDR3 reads TGTGCCTGTGACACTGGGGGATCTTTAACAGCACAACTCTTCTTT.